What follows describes a single T cell receptor beta chain. Its antigen specificity is not known. Base qualities are not at hand, and no much larger clone is one base apart. The data belong to a study of cytomegalovirus exposure and HLA in healthy donors (dated by TCRdb to the late 2010s). With respect to the entire study: A later analysis indicated that the 90 to 150 validation repertoires were generated on the platform also employed for the 650 to 850 repertoires of the first cohort. The aim of the study was to test whether cataloging public T cell receptors could identify signatures of past pathogen exposure. To predict cytomegalovirus infection status, the study brought together high-throughput TCR immunosequencing, statistical association of individual TCRs with disease status, and machine learning. A separate validation cohort of approximately 130 different subjects was used in addition to the approximately 670-subject first cohort. Overall results and qualifications from the work: A later analysis lacked HLA typing for the validation cohort, so it scored co-occurrence in that cohort across all 110 or so repertoires. In vitro tests confirmed that three of the cytomegalovirus-associated TCR beta chains recognize cytomegalovirus antigens. According to the authors, the approach could potentially be generalized to other disease states and immunological phenotypes. While some public TCRs were present in many individuals, most TCR sequences turned up only very rarely across donors. The classifier was reported to diagnose cytomegalovirus status with high specificity and sensitivity in both the original and validation cohorts. The study listed 164 TCR beta chains as associated with cytomegalovirus. Subsequent analysis determined that TCRs grouped into clusters in the first cohort also showed a tendency toward co-occurrence across the 120 validation repertoires, and about 93% of cluster scores exceeded 0.

The CDR3 contains 14 residues, cysteine and phenylalanine counted. Only CDR3 DNA is held: 42 bases, read in frame from base 1. Taken from the germline V gene (reference sequence), the CDR1 and CDR2 loops are PRHDT and FYEKMQ. Here V drops 3 bases and J drops 10 bases, and the junction holds 3 bases not matched to any gene. Donors formed part of the validation cohort, which comprised about 130 subjects and was distinct from the first cohort of under 850 subjects. The library came from the immunoSEQ multiplex PCR assay. The authors' pipeline ran thus. A statistical classification framework was built for diagnosing cytomegalovirus status from the catalog of TCR beta chain sequences. The clones in this table, taken by TCRdb from immuneACCESS, are in-frame only. Not every clone is retained; where verified, under half of the shortfall comes from an unresolved V gene, and the cause of the rest is unknown. The V and J calls and the clone size are those of that table, but D and trimming were determined from the DNA. The sample table contains more than 55,000 clones; only one count was recorded for 80% to 90% of them. More than 14% of the sample is taken by the ten largest.

The chain is assembled from TRBV13 and TRBJ2-1, with 13 bases aligning to TRBD2. Sequencing was performed on PBMCs. The TCR comes from a young woman in good health and CMV-seronegative. The CDR3 region reads CASSFGLAGEEQFF. The DNA reads TGTGCCAGCAGCTTCGGACTAGCGGGAGAGGAGCAGTTCTTC.